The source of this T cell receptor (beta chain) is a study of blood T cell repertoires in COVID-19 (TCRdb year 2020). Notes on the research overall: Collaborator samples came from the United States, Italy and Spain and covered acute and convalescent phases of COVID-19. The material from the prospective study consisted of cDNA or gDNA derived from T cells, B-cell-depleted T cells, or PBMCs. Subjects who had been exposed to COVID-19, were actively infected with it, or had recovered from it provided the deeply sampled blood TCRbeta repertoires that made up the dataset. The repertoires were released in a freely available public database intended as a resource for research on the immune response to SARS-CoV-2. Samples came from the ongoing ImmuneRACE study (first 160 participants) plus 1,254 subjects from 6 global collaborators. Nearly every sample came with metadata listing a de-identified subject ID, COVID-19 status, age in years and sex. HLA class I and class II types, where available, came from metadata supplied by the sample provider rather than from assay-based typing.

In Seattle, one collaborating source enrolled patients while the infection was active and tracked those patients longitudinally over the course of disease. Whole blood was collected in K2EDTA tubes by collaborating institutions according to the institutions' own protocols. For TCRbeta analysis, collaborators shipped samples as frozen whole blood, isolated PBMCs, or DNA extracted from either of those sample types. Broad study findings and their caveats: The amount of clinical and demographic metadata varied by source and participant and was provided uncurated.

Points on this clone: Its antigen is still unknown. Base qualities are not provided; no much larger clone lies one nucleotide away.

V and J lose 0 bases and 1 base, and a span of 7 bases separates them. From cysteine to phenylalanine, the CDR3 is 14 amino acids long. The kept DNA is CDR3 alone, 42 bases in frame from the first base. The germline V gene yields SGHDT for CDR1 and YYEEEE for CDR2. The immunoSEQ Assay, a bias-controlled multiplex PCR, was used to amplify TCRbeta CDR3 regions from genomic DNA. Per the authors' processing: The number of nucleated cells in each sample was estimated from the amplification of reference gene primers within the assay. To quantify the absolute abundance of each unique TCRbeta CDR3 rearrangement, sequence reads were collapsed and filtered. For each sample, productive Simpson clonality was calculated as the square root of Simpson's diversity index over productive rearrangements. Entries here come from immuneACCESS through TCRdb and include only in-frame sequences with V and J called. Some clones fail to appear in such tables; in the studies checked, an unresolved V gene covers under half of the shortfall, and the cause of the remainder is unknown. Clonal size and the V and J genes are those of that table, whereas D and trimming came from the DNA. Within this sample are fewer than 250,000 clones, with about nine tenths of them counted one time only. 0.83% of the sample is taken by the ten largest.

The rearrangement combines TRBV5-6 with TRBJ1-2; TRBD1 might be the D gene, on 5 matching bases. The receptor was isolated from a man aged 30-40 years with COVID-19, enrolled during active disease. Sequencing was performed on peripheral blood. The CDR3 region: CASSLVGHNYGYTF. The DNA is TGTGCCAGCAGCTTGGTTGGACATAACTATGGCTACACCTTC.